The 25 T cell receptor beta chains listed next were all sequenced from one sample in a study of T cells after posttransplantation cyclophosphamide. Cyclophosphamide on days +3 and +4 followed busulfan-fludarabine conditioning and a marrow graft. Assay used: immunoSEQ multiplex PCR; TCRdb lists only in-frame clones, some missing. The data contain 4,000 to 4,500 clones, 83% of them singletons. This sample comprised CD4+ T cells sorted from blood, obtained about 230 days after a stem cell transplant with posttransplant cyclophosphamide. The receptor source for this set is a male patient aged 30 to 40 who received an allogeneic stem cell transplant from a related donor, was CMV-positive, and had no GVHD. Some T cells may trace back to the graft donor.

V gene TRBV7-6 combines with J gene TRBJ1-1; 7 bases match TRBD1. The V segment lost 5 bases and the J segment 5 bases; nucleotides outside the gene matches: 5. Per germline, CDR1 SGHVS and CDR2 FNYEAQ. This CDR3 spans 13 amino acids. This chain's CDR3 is CASSLKQGTEAFF. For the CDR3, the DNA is TGTGCCAGCAGCCTTAAACAGGGGACTGAAGCTTTCTTT. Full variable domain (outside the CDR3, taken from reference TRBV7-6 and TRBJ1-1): GAGVSQSPRYKVTKRGQDVALRCDPISGHVSLYWYRQALGQGPEFLTYFNYEAQQDKSGLPNDRFSAERPEGSISTLTIQRTEQRDSAMYRCASSLKQGTEAFFGQGTRLTVV.

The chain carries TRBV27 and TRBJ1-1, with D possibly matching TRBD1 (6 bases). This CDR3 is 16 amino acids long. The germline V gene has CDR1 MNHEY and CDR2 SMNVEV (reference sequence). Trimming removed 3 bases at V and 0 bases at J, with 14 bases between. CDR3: CASSFRTDKMNTEAFF. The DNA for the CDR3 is TGTGCCAGCAGTTTCAGGACAGACAAAATGAACACTGAAGCTTTCTTT.

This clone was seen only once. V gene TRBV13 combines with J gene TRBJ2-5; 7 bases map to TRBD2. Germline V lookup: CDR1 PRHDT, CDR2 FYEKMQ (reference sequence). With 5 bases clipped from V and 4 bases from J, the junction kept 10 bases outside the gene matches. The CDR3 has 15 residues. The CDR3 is CASSRSGATSETQYF. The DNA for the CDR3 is TGTGCCAGCAGCCGGAGCGGGGCTACTTCAGAGACCCAGTACTTC. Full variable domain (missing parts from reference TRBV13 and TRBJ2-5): AAGVIQSPRHLIKEKRETATLKCYPIPRHDTVYWYQQGPGQDPQFLISFYEKMQSDKGSIPDRFSAQQFSDYHSELNMSSLELGDSALYFCASSRSGATSETQYFGPGTRLLVL.

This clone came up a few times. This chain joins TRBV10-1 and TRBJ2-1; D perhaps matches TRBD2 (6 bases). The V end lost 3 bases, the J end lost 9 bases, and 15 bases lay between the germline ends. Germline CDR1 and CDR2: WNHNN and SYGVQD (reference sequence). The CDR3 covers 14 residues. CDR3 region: CASSEGLAGGEQFF. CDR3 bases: TGCGCCAGCAGTGAAGGGCTGGCCGGGGGTGAGCAGTTCTTC.

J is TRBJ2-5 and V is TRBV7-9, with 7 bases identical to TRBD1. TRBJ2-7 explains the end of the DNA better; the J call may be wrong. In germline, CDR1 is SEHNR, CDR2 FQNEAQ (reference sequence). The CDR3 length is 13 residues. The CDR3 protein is CASSRDRDYEQYF. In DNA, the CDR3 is TGTGCCAGCAGCCGGGACAGAGACTACGAGCAGTACTTC.

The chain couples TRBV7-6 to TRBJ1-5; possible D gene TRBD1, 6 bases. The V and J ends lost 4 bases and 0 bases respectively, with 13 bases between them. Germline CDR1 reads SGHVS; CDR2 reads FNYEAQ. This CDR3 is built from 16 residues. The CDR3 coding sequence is TGTGCCAGCAGCTCAGAAGCGGGACATAGCAATCAGCCCCAGCATTTT. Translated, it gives CASSSEAGHSNQPQHF.

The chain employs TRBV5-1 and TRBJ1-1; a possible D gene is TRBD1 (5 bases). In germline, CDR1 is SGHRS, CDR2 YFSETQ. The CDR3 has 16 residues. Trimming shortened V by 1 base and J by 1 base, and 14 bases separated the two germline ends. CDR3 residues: CASSLFTARANTEAFF. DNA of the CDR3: TGCGCCAGCAGCTTGTTTACAGCCAGGGCGAACACTGAAGCTTTCTTT.

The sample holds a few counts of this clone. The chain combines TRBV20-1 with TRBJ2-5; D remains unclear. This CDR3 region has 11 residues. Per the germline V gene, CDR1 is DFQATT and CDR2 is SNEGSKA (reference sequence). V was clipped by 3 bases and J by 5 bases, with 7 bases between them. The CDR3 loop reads CSARSMETQYF. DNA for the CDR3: TGCAGTGCTAGGAGTATGGAGACCCAGTACTTC.

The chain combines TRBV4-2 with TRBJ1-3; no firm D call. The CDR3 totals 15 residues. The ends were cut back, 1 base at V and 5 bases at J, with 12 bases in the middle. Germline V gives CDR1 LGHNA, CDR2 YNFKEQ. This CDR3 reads CASSQGTGNRNTIYF. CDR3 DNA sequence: TGTGCCAGCAGCCAAGGAACCGGGAATAGAAACACCATATATTTT.

CDR3: CSSRGGVDTEAFF. The DNA for the CDR3 is TGCAGCTCTCGAGGGGGGGTTGACACTGAAGCTTTCTTT. The rearrangement joins TRBV29-1 to TRBJ1-1; tentatively, D is TRBD1 (6 bases). Trimming removed 8 bases at V and 3 bases at J, with 16 bases between. Germline V gene lookup returns CDR1 SQVTM and CDR2 ANQGSEA. The CDR3 spans 13 residues.

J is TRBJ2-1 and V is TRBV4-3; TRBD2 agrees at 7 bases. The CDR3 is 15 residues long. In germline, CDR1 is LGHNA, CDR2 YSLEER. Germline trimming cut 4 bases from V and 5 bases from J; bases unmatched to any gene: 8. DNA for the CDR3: TGCGCCAGCAGCCGTCAGCGCGGGGGTAACAATGAGCAGTTCTTC. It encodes CASSRQRGGNNEQFF.

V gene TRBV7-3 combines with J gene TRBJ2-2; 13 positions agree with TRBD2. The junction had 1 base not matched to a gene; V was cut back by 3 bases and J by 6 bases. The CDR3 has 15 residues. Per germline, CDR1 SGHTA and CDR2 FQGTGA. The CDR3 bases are TGTGCCAGCAGCTTGGGGACTAGCGGGGCCGGGGAGCTGTTTTTT. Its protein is CASSLGTSGAGELFF.

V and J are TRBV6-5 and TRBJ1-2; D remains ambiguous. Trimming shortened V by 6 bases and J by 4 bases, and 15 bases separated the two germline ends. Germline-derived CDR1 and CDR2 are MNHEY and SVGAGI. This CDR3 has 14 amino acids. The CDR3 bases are TGTGCCAGCAGCCAGATGGCGGCTAGCTATGGCTACACCTTC. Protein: CASSQMAASYGYTF.

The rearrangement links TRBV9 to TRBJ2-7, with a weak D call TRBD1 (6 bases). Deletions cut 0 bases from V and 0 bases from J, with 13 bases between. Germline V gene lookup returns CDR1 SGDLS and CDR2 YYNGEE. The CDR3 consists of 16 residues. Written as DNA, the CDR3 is TGTGCCAGCAGCGTAGGAGGACAGCAGAGCTCCTACGAGCAGTACTTC. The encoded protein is CASSVGGQQSSYEQYF.

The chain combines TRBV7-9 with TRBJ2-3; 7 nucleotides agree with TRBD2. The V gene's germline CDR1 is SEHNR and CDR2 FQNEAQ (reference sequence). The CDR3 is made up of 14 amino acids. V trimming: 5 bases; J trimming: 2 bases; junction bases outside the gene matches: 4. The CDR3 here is CASSKERDTDTQYF. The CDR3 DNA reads TGTGCCAGCAGCAAAGAGCGGGACACAGATACGCAGTATTTT. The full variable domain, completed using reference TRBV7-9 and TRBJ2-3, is DTGVSQNPRHKITKRGQNVTFRCDPISEHNRLYWYRQTLGQGPEFLTYFQNEAQLEKSRLLSDRFSAERPKGSFSTLEIQRTEQGDSAMYLCASSKERDTDTQYFGPGTRLTVL.

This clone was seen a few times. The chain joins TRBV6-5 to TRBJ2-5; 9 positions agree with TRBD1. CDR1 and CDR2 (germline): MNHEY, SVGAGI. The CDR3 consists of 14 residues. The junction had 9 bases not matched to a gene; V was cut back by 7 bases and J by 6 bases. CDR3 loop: CASTGQGSLKTQYF. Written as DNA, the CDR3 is TGTGCCAGCACCGGACAGGGGAGTTTAAAGACCCAGTACTTC.

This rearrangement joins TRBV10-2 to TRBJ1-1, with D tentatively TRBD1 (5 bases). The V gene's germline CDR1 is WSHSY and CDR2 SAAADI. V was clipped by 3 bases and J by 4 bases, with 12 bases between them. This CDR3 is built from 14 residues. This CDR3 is CASSDRVMGTEAFF. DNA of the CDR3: TGCGCCAGCAGTGACAGGGTGATGGGCACTGAAGCTTTCTTT.

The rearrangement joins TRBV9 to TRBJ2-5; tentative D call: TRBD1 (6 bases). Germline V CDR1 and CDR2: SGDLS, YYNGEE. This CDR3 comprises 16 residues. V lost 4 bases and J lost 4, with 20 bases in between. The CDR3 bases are TGTGCCAGCAGCCTTGGGGGCAGGCAAGGCGGAGAGACCCAGTACTTC. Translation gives CASSLGGRQGGETQYF.

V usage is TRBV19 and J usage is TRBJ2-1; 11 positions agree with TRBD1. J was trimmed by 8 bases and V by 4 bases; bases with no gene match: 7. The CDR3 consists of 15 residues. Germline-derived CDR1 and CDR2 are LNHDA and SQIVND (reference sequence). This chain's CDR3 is CASSTARTGGDEQFF. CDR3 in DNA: TGTGCCAGTAGTACCGCTAGGACAGGGGGCGATGAGCAGTTCTTC.

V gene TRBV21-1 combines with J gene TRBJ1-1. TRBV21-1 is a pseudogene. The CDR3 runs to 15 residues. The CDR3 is CASSKRGGGRGEAFF. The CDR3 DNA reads TGTGCCAGCAGCAAAAGGGGGGGCGGTAGAGGTGAAGCTTTCTTT.

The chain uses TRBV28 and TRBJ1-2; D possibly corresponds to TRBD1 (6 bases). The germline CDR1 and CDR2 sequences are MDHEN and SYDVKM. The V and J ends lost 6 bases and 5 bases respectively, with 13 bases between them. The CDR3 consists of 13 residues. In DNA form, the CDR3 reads TGTGCCAGCAGGAGGGGGATGGGGTATGGCTACACCTTC. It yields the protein CASRRGMGYGYTF.

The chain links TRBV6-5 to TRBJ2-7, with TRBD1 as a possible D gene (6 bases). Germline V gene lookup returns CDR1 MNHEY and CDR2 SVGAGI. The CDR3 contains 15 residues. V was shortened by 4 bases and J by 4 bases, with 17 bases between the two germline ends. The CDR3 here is CASSLYRVGFYEQYF. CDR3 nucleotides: TGTGCCAGCAGTTTATACAGGGTGGGGTTTTACGAGCAGTACTTC.

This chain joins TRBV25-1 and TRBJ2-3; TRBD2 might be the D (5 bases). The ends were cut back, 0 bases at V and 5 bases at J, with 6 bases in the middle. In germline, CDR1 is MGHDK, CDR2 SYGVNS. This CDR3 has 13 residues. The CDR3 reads CASSEYEGDTQYF. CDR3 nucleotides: TGTGCCAGCAGTGAATATGAGGGAGATACGCAGTATTTT.

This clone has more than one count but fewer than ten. The CDR3 region has the DNA TGTGCCAGCAGCCAAGGACAGGGTGAGTCCTACGAGCAGTACTTC. Protein: CASSQGQGESYEQYF. This chain joins TRBV4-2 and TRBJ2-7; 7 nucleotides line up with TRBD1. The CDR3 contains 15 residues. Germline loops: CDR1 LGHNA, CDR2 YNFKEQ. V lost 1 base and J lost 1; bases outside the gene matches: 4.

CDR3 in amino acids: CASSLPTENIQYF. As DNA, the CDR3 is TGTGCCAGCAGTCTCCCGACAGAAAACATTCAGTACTTC. V usage is TRBV6-6 and J usage is TRBJ2-4, with D possibly TRBD1 on 5 matching bases. The CDR3 extends over 13 amino acids. Trimming pared 5 bases from V and 5 bases from J, leaving 10 bases between. The germline V gene has CDR1 MNHNY and CDR2 SVGAGI (reference sequence).